The clone carrying this T cell receptor beta chain was picked up a small number of times. Its target is not known. This sample is drawn from a study of identical twins. Findings and limits, study-wide: Potential partial confounding of zero-insertion analyses by invariant MAIT and iNKT cells was noted. Compared with models, monozygotic twins showed more out-of-frame TCR alpha sharing.

V was shortened by 0 bases and J by 4 bases, with 18 bases between the two germline ends. This CDR3 has 17 amino acids. The germline gives CDR1 MGHRA, CDR2 YSYEKL. TCRdb itself ran the 5' RACE reads through MiXCR, one entry per CDR3 protein. The sample holds 1.5 million to 2 million distinct CDR3 sequences; around 33% are singletons and the top ten take about 0.25%. The chain employs TRBV4-1 and TRBJ1-2; possibly TRBD1 for D (5 bases). The sequenced sample was cord blood. This TCR was recovered from a newborn girl in good health. In nucleotides, the CDR3 is TGCGCCAGCAGCCAAGATGCTGCGAACGGGGGTGGCTATGGCTACACCTTC. It encodes CASSQDAANGGGYGYTF.